This passage covers 25 T cell receptor beta chains from one sample sequenced in a study of human T cells and chemical hapten exposure. MiXCR, run by TCRdb on the RACE reads, gives a single entry per CDR3 protein. The table shows approximately 370,000 distinct CDR3 sequences, with around 5.5% occurring only once. As to time point: pre-sensitization, week 0. Treatment indicated: therapeutic diphenylcyclopropenone sensitization with weekly scalp DPC. The sample in question was whole blood, obtained in connection with sensitization to the hapten diphenylcyclopropenone (DPC). The receptor set was obtained from a woman between 18 and 30 years old with alopecia areata. Some clones in this sample may be carry-over from other donors' samples.

In this sample, this clonotype turned up a few times. This chain joins TRBV24-1 and TRBJ1-2, with D unclear. V shed 4 bases and J shed 8 bases, with 10 bases lying between them. The germline V gene has CDR1 KGHDR and CDR2 SFDVKD. This CDR3 has 12 residues. CDR3 sequence (DNA): TGTGCCACCAGTGACGCCCCATCGGGCTACACCTTC. It encodes CATSDAPSGYTF.

The V call is TRBV12-3 or TRBV12-4, the J call TRBJ2-4, with TRBD1 as a possible D gene (6 bases). V lost 5 bases and J 0 bases, leaving 14 bases between the germline ends. The CDR3 runs to 16 residues. CDR3 loop: CASSPGQLSAKNIQYF. The CDR3 nucleotides read TGTGCCAGCAGTCCTGGACAGCTCTCAGCCAAAAACATTCAGTACTTC.

Points on this clonotype: A much larger clonotype is one base distant, so this may be a read error. Here the CDR3 omits its conserved ending phenylalanine or tryptophan, so a read error is the likely source. The chain combines TRBV3-1 with TRBJ1-3; TRBD1 agrees at 10 bases. The CDR3 has 18 amino acids. Germline V gives CDR1 LGHDT, CDR2 YNNKEL (reference sequence). J gave up 1 base and V 0 bases, and 6 bases lay outside the gene matches. CDR3 DNA: TGTGCCAGCAGCCAAGAGGGACAGGGGTTGGGATCTGGAAACACCATATATCTT. It specifies CASSQEGQGLGSGNTIYL.

This clonotype was detected ten times or more. The V call is TRBV11-2, the J call TRBJ2-5; D uncertain. V lost 5 bases and J 1 base, leaving 11 bases between the germline ends. The CDR3 runs to 14 residues. Germline V CDR1 and CDR2: SGHAT, FQNNGV. The CDR3 nucleotides are TGTGCCAGCAGCCCGCGGCCGGCCCAAGAGACCCAGTACTTC. Translation: CASSPRPAQETQYF.

This clonotype was seen repeatedly, ten times or more. The chain is built from TRBV20-1 and TRBJ1-6; no firm D call. Deletions cut 6 bases from V and 9 bases from J, with 18 bases between. The CDR3 runs 14 residues. Germline V CDR1 and CDR2: DFQATT, SNEGSKA (reference sequence). CDR3 in amino acids: CSAPPGGPGSPLHF. In DNA form, the CDR3 reads TGCAGTGCCCCACCCGGAGGGCCTGGTTCACCCCTCCACTTT.

This clonotype was picked up many times. The chain is built from TRBV7-2 and TRBJ1-5; D is uncertain. This CDR3 is built from 15 residues. Per the germline V gene, CDR1 is SGHTA and CDR2 is FQGNSA. Trimming removed 1 base from V and 4 bases from J, with 11 bases in between. The CDR3 protein is CASSLDDGLNQPQHF. The DNA for the CDR3 is TGTGCCAGCAGCTTAGACGACGGCTTAAATCAGCCCCAGCATTTT. The variable domain in full, with the rest retrieved from reference TRBV7-2 and TRBJ1-5, is GAGVSQSPSNKVTEKGKDVELRCDPISGHTALYWYRQSLGQGLEFLIYFQGNSAPDKSGLPSDRFSAERTGGSVSTLTIQRTQQEDSAVYLCASSLDDGLNQPQHFGDGTRLSIL.

The rearrangement uses TRBV4-3 and TRBJ2-3; D is unresolved. The CDR3 extends over 15 amino acids. The germline V and J ends were trimmed by 0 bases and 1 base, with 8 bases remaining between them. Per germline, CDR1 LGHNA and CDR2 YSLEER. The CDR3 region is CASSQDGKGTDTQYF. CDR3 coding DNA: TGCGCCAGCAGCCAAGATGGAAAAGGCACAGATACGCAGTATTTT.

This clonotype was detected ten times or more. The chain uses TRBV10-3 and TRBJ2-1; D may be TRBD2 (5 bases). V was clipped by 1 base and J by 3 bases, with 10 bases between them. CDR3 length: 15 residues. CDR1 ENHRY and CDR2 SYGVKD come from the germline V gene. Here the CDR3 DNA reads TGTGCCATCAGTGAGTTGAGAGGGAACTACAATGAGCAGTTCTTC. This encodes CAISELRGNYNEQFF.

About this clonotype: Relative to the germline gene, one junction end is altered; a read error may explain this. The rearrangement links TRBV7-9 to TRBJ2-1; D ambiguous. This CDR3 has 11 amino acids. The germline CDR1 and CDR2 sequences are SEHNR and FQNEAQ (reference sequence). The CDR3 nucleotides are TGTGCCAGCACCCCCTACATTGAGCAGTTCTTC. Its translation: CASTPYIEQFF.

This chain's CDR3 is CSAGTGGSYEQYF. The CDR3 nucleotides are TGCAGTGCAGGGACAGGGGGCTCCTACGAGCAGTACTTC. V and J are TRBV20-1 and TRBJ2-7; 11 bases fit TRBD1. The germline V gene has CDR1 DFQATT and CDR2 SNEGSKA (reference sequence). J gave up 0 bases and V 6 bases, and 1 base lay outside the gene matches. This CDR3 has 13 residues.

The J gene is TRBJ2-6, the V gene TRBV5-1; D is ambiguous. V was shortened by 5 bases and J by 0 bases, with 6 bases between the two germline ends. This CDR3 has 14 amino acids. Germline V gene data show CDR1 as SGHRS and CDR2 as YFSETQ. Here the CDR3 reads CASRQSSGANVLTF. DNA of the CDR3: TGCGCCAGCAGGCAGAGCTCTGGGGCCAACGTCCTGACTTTC.

This clonotype appeared many times. Written as DNA, the CDR3 is TGCAGCGTTGGGACTAGCGGAACCTCAACACCAGATACGCAGTATTTT. As protein: CSVGTSGTSTPDTQYF. This sequence joins TRBV29-1 and TRBJ2-3; 10 nucleotides align to TRBD2. The CDR3 is 16 residues long. In germline, CDR1 is SQVTM, CDR2 ANQGSEA. After removal of 4 bases from V and 4 bases from J, the junction contained 11 bases not matched to a gene.

Ten or more counts support this clonotype. This chain joins TRBV6-1 and TRBJ2-7; 11 bases map to TRBD1. CDR3 size: 14 residues. The germline gives CDR1 MNHNS, CDR2 SASEGT. The ends lost 7 bases at V and 3 bases at J; junction bases unmatched: 5. The CDR3 protein is CASKTGTGGYEQYF. As DNA, the CDR3 is TGTGCCAGCAAGACCGGGACAGGGGGCTACGAGCAGTACTTC.

In this sample, this clonotype turned up a few times. V usage is TRBV27 and J usage is TRBJ2-3, with a tentative D call TRBD1 (6 bases). This CDR3 is 13 amino acids long. Per the germline V gene, CDR1 is MNHEY and CDR2 is SMNVEV (reference sequence). The V and J ends lost 6 bases and 1 base respectively, with 8 bases between them. The CDR3 loop reads CASSHRGTDTQYF. CDR3 nucleotides: TGTGCCAGCAGCCACAGGGGCACAGATACGCAGTATTTT.

In this sample, this clonotype turned up a few times. The chain is built from TRBV7-9 and TRBJ2-7; D may correspond to TRBD1 or TRBD2 (5 bases each). Germline V gene lookup returns CDR1 SEHNR and CDR2 FQNEAQ (reference sequence). The CDR3 runs to 14 residues. Trimming shortened V by 3 bases and J by 3 bases, and 12 bases separated the two germline ends. In DNA, the CDR3 is TGTGCCAGCAGCTTGGCAGGGACCCTCTACGAGCAGTACTTC. This sequence encodes CASSLAGTLYEQYF.

The J gene is TRBJ2-4, the V gene TRBV4-1; 9 nucleotides align to TRBD1. After removal of 0 bases from V and 5 bases from J, the junction contained 8 bases not matched to a gene. CDR3 length equals 17 residues. CDR1 and CDR2 (germline): MGHRA, YSYEKL. Written as DNA, the CDR3 is TGCGCCAGCAGCCAAGATTTGGGACAGGGCCCCCAAAACATTCAGTACTTC. Translation: CASSQDLGQGPQNIQYF.

This clonotype was seen ten or more times. The CDR3 loop reads CASTLKSTRTEAFF. The DNA of the CDR3 is TGTGCCAGCACCCTTAAATCAACGAGGACTGAAGCTTTCTTT. The genes are TRBV6-2 or TRBV6-3 and TRBJ1-1, with no clear D. Germline CDR1 is MNHEY and CDR2 is SVGEGT. The ends were cut back, 7 bases at V and 5 bases at J, with 17 bases in the middle. The CDR3 is 14 residues long.

The chain uses TRBV5-1 and TRBJ2-3; TRBD1 is a possible D gene (6 bases). CDR3 length: 16 residues. V lost 0 bases, J lost 2 bases, and 13 bases lay in between. From germline, CDR1 is SGHRS and CDR2 YFSETQ. The CDR3 region has the DNA TGCGCCAGCAGCTTGGTAGGGGGTCCGGCCACAGATACGCAGTATTTT. It encodes CASSLVGGPATDTQYF.

This clonotype was counted at least ten times. V gene TRBV11-2 combines with J gene TRBJ1-5; D gene ambiguous. V lost 0 bases and J 4 bases, leaving 16 bases between the germline ends. Germline V gene lookup returns CDR1 SGHAT and CDR2 FQNNGV. The CDR3 spans 17 residues. This CDR3 reads CASSLDPLHLRNQPQHF. The CDR3 nucleotides read TGTGCCAGCAGCTTAGATCCTCTCCACCTGCGGAATCAGCCCCAGCATTTT.

This clonotype was seen many times. The chain is built from TRBV28 and TRBJ2-7; D may match TRBD1 or TRBD2 (5 bases each). Germline values: CDR1 MDHEN, CDR2 SYDVKM. V was cut by 7 bases and J by 2 bases, with 15 bases left in between. The CDR3 consists of 14 residues. CDR3 residues: CASNPGPGPYEQYF. CDR3 DNA sequence: TGTGCCAGCAATCCGGGACCGGGACCCTACGAGCAGTACTTC.

This clonotype appeared many times. This chain connects TRBV6-6 to TRBJ2-1; the D gene is possibly TRBD2 (6 bases). V lost 0 bases to trimming and J lost 10 bases, with 16 bases between them. CDR1 and CDR2 from the germline V gene are MNHNY and SVGAGI (reference sequence). The CDR3 totals 15 residues. CDR3 bases: TGTGCCAGCAGTTACTCTCTTTCATTGGAGGGGGAGCAGTTCTTC. This sequence encodes CASSYSLSLEGEQFF.

The chain is built from TRBV5-4 and TRBJ2-1; TRBD2 aligns across 8 bases. CDR3 size: 13 residues. The V gene's germline CDR1 is SGHNT and CDR2 YYREEE (reference sequence). With V trimmed by 6 bases and J by 7 bases, 6 bases remained unmatched. This chain's CDR3 is CASKTGGRNEQFF. The CDR3 bases are TGTGCCAGCAAGACGGGGGGGCGTAATGAGCAGTTCTTC.

This clonotype occurred a few times. V and J are TRBV6-5 and TRBJ2-2; D unclear. Germline lookup yields CDR1 MNHEY and CDR2 SVGAGI. V lost 4 bases and J 0 bases, leaving 15 bases between the germline ends. CDR3 length: 17 amino acids. CDR3 sequence reads: CASSWGFRRTNTGELFF. The CDR3 region has the DNA TGTGCCAGCAGTTGGGGTTTTCGCCGTACGAACACCGGGGAGCTGTTTTTT.

This clonotype turned up a few times. The chain uses TRBV10-3 and TRBJ2-2; 8 bases agree with TRBD1. Germline-derived CDR1 and CDR2 are ENHRY and SYGVKD. The CDR3 runs 13 residues. With 8 bases clipped from V and 6 bases from J, the junction kept 5 bases outside the gene matches. CDR3 sequence: CAIGQGGAGELFF. CDR3 coding DNA: TGTGCCATCGGACAGGGAGGTGCCGGGGAGCTGTTTTTT.

This chain joins TRBV20-1 and TRBJ2-2, with a possible D match to TRBD2 (5 bases). CDR1 and CDR2 (germline): DFQATT, SNEGSKA (reference sequence). V was clipped by 8 bases and J by 0 bases, with 16 bases between them. The CDR3 consists of 15 residues. The CDR3 spells CSTFREGSNTGELFF. Here the CDR3 DNA reads TGCAGTACGTTCAGAGAGGGATCGAACACCGGGGAGCTGTTTTTT.